Shown below are 3 T cell receptor beta chains from a single sample sequenced in a study of blood T cell repertoires in COVID-19. Clones were read by immunoSEQ multiplex PCR, and TCRdb kept only the in-frame ones, dropping some. This table has over 200,000 clones, about 90% appearing once. Input material: peripheral blood. These receptors all come from a man in his forties with active or convalescent COVID-19.

The genes are TRBV28 and TRBJ2-7, with 8 bases aligning to TRBD1. V shed 11 bases, J shed 3 bases, and the junction held 6 bases outside the gene matches. The CDR3 covers 12 residues. The germline gives CDR1 MDHEN, CDR2 SYDVKM. In DNA form, the CDR3 reads TGTGCCGCCCAGGACAGGGTCTACGAGCAGTACTTC. Amino acid sequence: CAAQDRVYEQYF. Combining the CDR3 with reference TRBV28 and TRBJ2-7 gives the whole variable domain DVKVTQSSRYLVKRTGEKVFLECVQDMDHENMFWYRQDPGLGLRLIYFSYDVKMKEKGDIPEGYSVSREKKERFSLILESASTNQTSMYLCAAQDRVYEQYFGPGTRLTVT.

This rearrangement joins TRBV7-2 to TRBJ2-7, with TRBD2 matching 8 bases. Germline loops: CDR1 SGHTA, CDR2 FQGNSA. CDR3 length equals 13 residues. Trimming removed 7 bases from V and 0 bases from J; junction bases left unmatched: 2. The CDR3 reads CASTGGASYEQYF. Here the CDR3 DNA reads TGTGCCAGCACCGGGGGGGCCTCCTACGAGCAGTACTTC.

This clone is a singleton in its sample. The chain is built from TRBV7-6 and TRBJ1-5, with no clear D. Germline CDR1 is SGHVS and CDR2 is FNYEAQ. V shed 5 bases and J shed 5 bases, with 10 bases lying between them. CDR3 size: 13 residues. The CDR3 is CASSPNMDQPQHF. The CDR3 DNA sequence: TGTGCCAGCAGCCCAAACATGGATCAGCCCCAGCATTTT.